This T cell receptor beta chain was sequenced for a study of T cell clones after liver transplantation. Sequencing was performed with immunoSEQ multiplex PCR; in TCRdb, only in-frame clones are kept and a portion is missing. The repertoire consists of fewer than 70,000 clones, with about 70% occurring once and the leading ten covering over 14%. As regards this clone: What it binds is not known.

V dropped 10 bases and J dropped 5 bases, with 23 bases sitting between them. This CDR3 comprises 16 residues. Germline lookup yields CDR1 LNHDA and CDR2 SQIVND (reference sequence). Whole-study results and caveats: Graft donor-reactive T cells may have migrated into the graft rather than being deleted. Small, mixed patient groups and varying post-transplant times limit these conclusions.

The chain links TRBV19 to TRBJ2-2, with D possibly being TRBD1 (5 bases). The sequence was obtained from a human donor who received a liver transplant. Sequences were derived from CD4+ T cells from blood, sampled before liver transplant. The CDR3 region is CATISGAGGRTGELFF. For the CDR3, the DNA is TGTGCCACCATATCTGGGGCAGGCGGTCGGACCGGGGAGCTGTTTTTT.